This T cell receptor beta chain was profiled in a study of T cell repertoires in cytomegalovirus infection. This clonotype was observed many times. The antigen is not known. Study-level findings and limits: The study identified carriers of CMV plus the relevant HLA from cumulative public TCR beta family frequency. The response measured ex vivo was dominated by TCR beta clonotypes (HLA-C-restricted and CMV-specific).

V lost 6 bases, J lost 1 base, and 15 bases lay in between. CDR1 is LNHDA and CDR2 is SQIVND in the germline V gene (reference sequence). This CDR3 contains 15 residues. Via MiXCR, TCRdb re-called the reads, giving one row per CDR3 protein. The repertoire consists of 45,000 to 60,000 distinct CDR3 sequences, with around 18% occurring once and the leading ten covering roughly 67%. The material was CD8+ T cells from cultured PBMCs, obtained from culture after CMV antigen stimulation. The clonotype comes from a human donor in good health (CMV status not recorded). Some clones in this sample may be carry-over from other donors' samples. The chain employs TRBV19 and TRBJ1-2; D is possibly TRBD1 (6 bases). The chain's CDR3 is CASSPHRVVNYGYTF. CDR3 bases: TGTGCCAGTAGCCCTCACAGGGTAGTTAACTATGGCTACACCTTC.